This T cell receptor beta chain was recorded in a study of shared clonotypes between healthy human individuals. Study conclusions and caveats: In general, naive subsets displayed greater estimated richness than memory subsets did. Investigators expected sequencing depth to affect clonotype sharing among donors. When compared with the clonotypes that were shared by all four sorted-subset donors, the non-shared clonotypes turned out to have lower generation probabilities.

V was pared by 3 bases and J by 3 bases, with 3 bases of the junction left unmatched. This CDR3 region has 14 residues. Germline V gene data show CDR1 as MDHEN and CDR2 as SYDVKM. Libraries were prepared by immunoSEQ multiplex PCR; TCRdb keeps only in-frame clonotypes and omits some of them. Among fewer than 400,000 clones listed, approximately 74% were seen once. A remark on this clone: Its antigen remains unidentified.

Sequences were obtained from memory CD4+ T cells sorted from blood. Subset specified: CD45RA-negative fraction. The rearrangement joins TRBV28 to TRBJ1-2, with 8 bases lining up with TRBD1. The receptor's source is a man aged 25 to 40 in good health. The CDR3 coding sequence is TGTGCCAGCAGTTTCGCAGGGGGCGACTATGGCTACACCTTC. This gives the protein CASSFAGGDYGYTF.